Listed here are 22 T cell receptor beta chains from one sample, sequenced in a study of OX40 agonist ivuxolimab in advanced cancers. The repertoire was sequenced with immunoSEQ multiplex PCR; TCRdb's copy has only in-frame clones and lacks some. The sample holds 15,000 to 25,000 clones; under 85% are singletons and the top ten take roughly 55%. The sample here was CD4+ or CD8+ T cells sorted from blood, taken in a trial of the OX40 agonist ivuxolimab. The origin of the receptors is an adult with an advanced solid tumor such as melanoma, head and neck, liver or kidney cancer.

The CDR3 here is CASSIPARGGRYEQYF. The CDR3 bases are TGTGCCAGCAGCATCCCCGCGCGGGGGGGCCGTTACGAGCAGTACTTC. The chain combines TRBV7-9 with TRBJ2-7; 9 bases agree with TRBD2. The CDR3 runs 16 residues. Germline V gene sequence: CDR1 SEHNR, CDR2 FQNEAQ (reference sequence). The V gene end was trimmed by 5 bases and the J gene end by 4 bases; junction bases not matched to a gene: 12.

This sequence joins TRBV7-3 and TRBJ2-5; 9 bases are shared with TRBD2. The junction had 5 bases not matched to a gene; V was cut back by 5 bases and J by 7 bases. This CDR3 region has 13 residues. Germline values: CDR1 SGHTA, CDR2 FQGTGA. CDR3 residues: CASSRAGGGTQYF. CDR3 bases: TGTGCCAGCAGCAGAGCGGGGGGCGGGACCCAGTACTTC. Drawing the rest from reference TRBV7-3 and TRBJ2-5, the complete variable domain is GAGVSQTPSNKVTEKGKYVELRCDPISGHTALYWYRQSLGQGPEFLIYFQGTGAADDSGLPNDRFFAVRPEGSVSTLKIQRTERGDSAVYLCASSRAGGGTQYFGPGTRLLVL.

The chain has TRBV9 and TRBJ2-1, with 13 nucleotides matching TRBD2. This CDR3 is built from 15 residues. After removal of 4 bases from V and 6 bases from J, the junction contained 4 bases not matched to a gene. In germline, CDR1 is SGDLS, CDR2 YYNGEE. CDR3 coding DNA: TGTGCCAGCAGCCCCGGGACTAGCGGGACCAATGAGCAGTTCTTC. Its translation: CASSPGTSGTNEQFF.

This chain connects TRBV27 to TRBJ2-1; D might be TRBD2 (7 bases). V dropped 0 bases and J dropped 3 bases, with 18 bases sitting between them. This CDR3 is 18 amino acids long. CDR1 is MNHEY and CDR2 is SMNVEV in the germline V gene (reference sequence). The CDR3 here is CASSLSLWAGEGYNEQFF. CDR3 DNA sequence: TGTGCCAGCAGTTTATCGCTTTGGGCAGGGGAGGGCTACAATGAGCAGTTCTTC.

This chain joins TRBV9 and TRBJ2-1; 9 bases line up with TRBD1. Trimming at V came to 3 bases and at J to 2 bases, leaving 3 bases not matched to a gene. The CDR3 has 15 residues. The germline gives CDR1 SGDLS, CDR2 YYNGEE. CDR3 loop: CASSGTGVTYNEQFF. The CDR3 region has the DNA TGTGCCAGCAGCGGGACAGGGGTAACCTACAATGAGCAGTTCTTC.

This rearrangement joins TRBV5-5 to TRBJ1-4; TRBD1 might be the D (5 bases). Trimming removed 0 bases from V and 3 bases from J, with 9 bases in between. There are 15 residues in the CDR3. Germline assignment: CDR1 SGHKS and CDR2 YYEKEE (reference sequence). The CDR3 here is CASSLVGGSNEKLFF. Written as DNA, the CDR3 is TGTGCCAGCAGCTTGGTTGGGGGATCTAATGAAAAACTGTTTTTT.

The genes are TRBV4-1 and TRBJ2-7, with D possibly being TRBD1 (5 bases). Germline V lookup: CDR1 MGHRA, CDR2 YSYEKL. V was shortened by 4 bases and J by 3 bases, with 16 bases between the two germline ends. This CDR3 has 15 amino acids. Here the CDR3 reads CASSPSPMGLYEQYF. The CDR3 bases are TGCGCCAGCAGCCCAAGCCCGATGGGGCTCTACGAGCAGTACTTC.

CDR3 residues: CASSVSWGNSSPLHF. For the CDR3, the DNA is TGTGCCAGCAGTGTGAGTTGGGGGAATAGTTCACCCCTCCACTTT. The chain has TRBV6-5 and TRBJ1-6, with D tentatively TRBD1 (5 bases). The V end lost 5 bases, the J end lost 9 bases, and 17 bases lay between the germline ends. The CDR3 is made up of 15 amino acids. Germline CDR1 and CDR2: MNHEY and SVGAGI.

The rearrangement uses TRBV27 and TRBJ2-3; no reliable D call. Germline V CDR1 and CDR2: MNHEY, SMNVEV (reference sequence). CDR3 size: 14 residues. The ends were cut back, 2 bases at V and 7 bases at J, with 13 bases in the middle. CDR3 DNA sequence: TGTGCCAGCAGTTTACTTTCGGACCCAAATACGCAGTATTTT. Protein sequence: CASSLLSDPNTQYF.

The V call is TRBV29-1, the J call TRBJ1-1; D uncertain. V was clipped by 1 base and J by 2 bases, with 8 bases between them. Per the germline V gene, CDR1 is SQVTM and CDR2 is ANQGSEA. The CDR3 runs to 13 residues. The CDR3 region has the DNA TGCAGCGTTGAAGCGGGGATTAACACTGAAGCTTTCTTT. It translates to CSVEAGINTEAFF.

The rearrangement links TRBV11-2 to TRBJ1-5; D remains unclear. This CDR3 is 19 amino acids long. V was cut by 5 bases and J by 0 bases, with 23 bases left in between. Germline CDR1 reads SGHAT; CDR2 reads FQNNGV. The CDR3 nucleotides read TGTGCCAGCAGCCCCACTGGCGGCAGGCGAATCTATAGCAATCAGCCCCAGCATTTT. This translates into CASSPTGGRRIYSNQPQHF.

This clone was detected only once. The V and J genes are TRBV27 and TRBJ2-1; 7 bases line up with TRBD2. J was trimmed by 9 bases and V by 2 bases; bases with no gene match: 16. This CDR3 region has 17 residues. Germline V gene lookup returns CDR1 MNHEY and CDR2 SMNVEV (reference sequence). This CDR3 is CASSLAGGPAGMGEQFF. The DNA for the CDR3 is TGTGCCAGCAGTTTAGCAGGTGGGCCAGCGGGGATGGGTGAGCAGTTCTTC.

The chain carries TRBV11-2 and TRBJ2-3; maybe TRBD2 (6 bases). V lost 4 bases, J lost 2 bases, and 13 bases lay in between. The CDR3 is made up of 15 amino acids. Germline V gene lookup returns CDR1 SGHAT and CDR2 FQNNGV. The CDR3 reads CASSSGVGYTDTQYF. The CDR3 DNA reads as TGTGCCAGCAGCTCGGGAGTGGGATACACAGATACGCAGTATTTT.

The chain employs TRBV7-9 and TRBJ2-5; D gene uncertain. From germline, CDR1 is SEHNR and CDR2 FQNEAQ (reference sequence). V was trimmed by 7 bases and J by 1 base, leaving 10 bases between them. The CDR3 is made up of 13 amino acids. In DNA form, the CDR3 reads TGTGCCAGCATGTCGTCGCTCCAAGAGACCCAGTACTTC. Amino acids: CASMSSLQETQYF.

The rearrangement joins TRBV19 to TRBJ2-7, with D possibly being TRBD1 (6 bases). Germline V gives CDR1 LNHDA, CDR2 SQIVND (reference sequence). The CDR3 has 15 amino acids. V was shortened by 3 bases and J by 3 bases, with 15 bases between the two germline ends. The CDR3 region has the DNA TGTGCCAGTAGTATTTACGGCAGGGGCTACTACGAGCAGTACTTC. Translation: CASSIYGRGYYEQYF.

V and J are TRBV7-9 and TRBJ1-2; the match to TRBD1 covers 9 bases. Germline loops: CDR1 SEHNR, CDR2 FQNEAQ (reference sequence). V lost 4 bases and J lost 8; bases outside the gene matches: 8. The CDR3 runs to 14 residues. As DNA, the CDR3 is TGTGCCAGCAGCTCCCCCGGGACAGGGTTGGGCTACACCTTC. Its translation is CASSSPGTGLGYTF.

CDR3 loop: CASVAGNEKLFF. The CDR3 region has the DNA TGTGCCAGCGTGGCAGGTAATGAAAAACTGTTTTTT. The chain employs TRBV27 and TRBJ1-4; D not certain. Trimming took 8 bases from V and 4 from J, leaving 8 bases between them. The CDR3 has 12 amino acids. The V gene's germline CDR1 is MNHEY and CDR2 SMNVEV (reference sequence).

The chain uses TRBV7-3 and TRBJ2-1; D gene ambiguous. V shed 8 bases and J shed 11 bases, with 7 bases lying between them. There are 9 residues in the CDR3. Germline values: CDR1 SGHTA, CDR2 FQGTGA. The CDR3 spells CASRDKQFF. The CDR3 DNA reads as TGTGCCAGCCGAGACAAGCAGTTCTTC.

The chain recombines TRBV27 with TRBJ2-1; 9 bases fit TRBD2. This CDR3 is 17 amino acids long. Looked up from germline, CDR1 is MNHEY and CDR2 is SMNVEV (reference sequence). V was clipped by 2 bases and J by 0 bases; unmatched bases: 5. Here the CDR3 DNA reads TGTGCCAGCAGTTTAGCGGCGGGGGGGCTCTCCTACAATGAGCAGTTCTTC. It is translated as CASSLAAGGLSYNEQFF.

This chain links TRBV5-4 with TRBJ2-5, with 8 bases lining up with TRBD1. The germline V gene encodes CDR1 SGHNT and CDR2 YYREEE (reference sequence). V was clipped by 2 bases and J by 0 bases; unmatched bases: 6. The CDR3 extends over 16 amino acids. The CDR3 coding sequence is TGTGCCAGCAGCTTTGAGAGACAGGGGAACCAAGAGACCCAGTACTTC. Translated: CASSFERQGNQETQYF.

The rearrangement joins TRBV27 to TRBJ2-1; TRBD2 matches 9 bases. V shed 3 bases and J 5 bases; nucleotides not matched to a gene: 5. The germline gives CDR1 MNHEY, CDR2 SMNVEV (reference sequence). CDR3 length: 15 residues. The CDR3 nucleotides are TGTGCCAGCAGTTTGGCTAGCGGGGTGAACAATGAGCAGTTCTTC. Encoded protein: CASSLASGVNNEQFF.

In this sample, this clone is medium-sized. V usage is TRBV5-6 and J usage is TRBJ2-5; 9 bases are a match to TRBD1. The CDR3 consists of 15 residues. The ends lost 3 bases at V and 4 bases at J; junction bases unmatched: 7. Germline CDR1 is SGHDT and CDR2 is YYEEEE. The CDR3 region is CASSSDTGGGETQYF. DNA of the CDR3: TGTGCCAGCAGCTCAGATACAGGGGGCGGAGAGACCCAGTACTTC.